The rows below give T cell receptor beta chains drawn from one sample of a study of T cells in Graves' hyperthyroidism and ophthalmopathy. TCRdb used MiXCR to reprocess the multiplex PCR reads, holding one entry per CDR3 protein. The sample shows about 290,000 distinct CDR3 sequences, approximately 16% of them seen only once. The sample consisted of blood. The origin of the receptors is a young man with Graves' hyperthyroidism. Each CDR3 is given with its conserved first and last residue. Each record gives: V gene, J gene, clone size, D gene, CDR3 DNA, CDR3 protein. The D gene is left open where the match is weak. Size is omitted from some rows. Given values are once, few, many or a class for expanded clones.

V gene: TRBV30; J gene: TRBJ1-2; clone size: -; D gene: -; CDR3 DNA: TGTGCCTGGGGGACCCCCGGGGATGGCTACACCTTC; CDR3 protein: CAWGTPGDGYTF
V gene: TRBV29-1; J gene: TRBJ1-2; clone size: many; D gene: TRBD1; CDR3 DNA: TGCAGCGGGGGACAGAGCAACTATGGCTACACCTTC; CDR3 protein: CSGGQSNYGYTF
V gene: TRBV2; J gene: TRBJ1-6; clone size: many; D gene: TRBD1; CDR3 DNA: TGTGCCAGCAGCGATAAAGGGACAGCGGGAGGTTCACCCCTCCACTTT; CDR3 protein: CASSDKGTAGGSPLHF
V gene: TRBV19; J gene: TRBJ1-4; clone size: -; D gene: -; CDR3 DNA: TGTGCCAGTAGTATCCGCGGTCAAGGAAGTGAAAAACTGTTTTTT; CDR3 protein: CASSIRGQGSEKLFF
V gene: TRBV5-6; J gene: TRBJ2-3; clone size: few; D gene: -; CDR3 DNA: TGTGCCAGCAGCTTCTGGGGGGGGCGGACCTACACAGATACGCAGTATTTT; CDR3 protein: CASSFWGGRTYTDTQYF
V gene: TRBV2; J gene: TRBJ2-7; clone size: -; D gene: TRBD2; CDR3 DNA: TGTGCCAGCAGTGAACTAAGGACTAGTGTATACGAGCAGTACTTC; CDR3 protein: CASSELRTSVYEQYF
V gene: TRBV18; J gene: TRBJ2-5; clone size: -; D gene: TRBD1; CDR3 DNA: TGTGCCAGCTCACCACCACAACAGGGGATTGAGGGGACCCAGTACTTC; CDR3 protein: CASSPPQQGIEGTQYF
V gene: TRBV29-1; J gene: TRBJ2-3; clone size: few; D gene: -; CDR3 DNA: TGCAGCGTTGAAGGAGGTGGGTTGGCAGATACGCAGTATTTT; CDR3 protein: CSVEGGGLADTQYF
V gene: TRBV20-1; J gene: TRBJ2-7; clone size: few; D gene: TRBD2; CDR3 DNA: TGCAGTGCTAGAGATGAGGCTAGCGGGAGGGCCCACGAGCAGTACTTC; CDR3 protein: CSARDEASGRAHEQYF
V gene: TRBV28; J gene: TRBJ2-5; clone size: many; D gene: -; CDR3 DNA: TGTGCCAGCAGTTTCAGGGAGAGGACCCAGTACTTC; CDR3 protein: CASSFRERTQYF
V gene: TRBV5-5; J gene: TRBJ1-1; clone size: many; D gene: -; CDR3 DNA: TGTGCCAGCAGCTTGGCACAGGGACTGAACACTGAAGCTTTCTTT; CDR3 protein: CASSLAQGLNTEAFF
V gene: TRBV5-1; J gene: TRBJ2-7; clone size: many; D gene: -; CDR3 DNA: TGCGCCAGCAGCTTGTCGGCTAGCGTTCCCTACGAGCAGTACTTC; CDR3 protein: CASSLSASVPYEQYF
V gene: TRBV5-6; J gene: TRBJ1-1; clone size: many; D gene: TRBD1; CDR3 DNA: TGTGCCAGCAGCTTTTACAGGGGATGGAACACTGAAGCTTTCTTT; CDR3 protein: CASSFYRGWNTEAFF
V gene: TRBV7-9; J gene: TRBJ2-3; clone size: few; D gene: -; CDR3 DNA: TGTGCCAGCAGCTTAGTGGGGGGCAACCCAGATACGCAGTATTTT; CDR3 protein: CASSLVGGNPDTQYF
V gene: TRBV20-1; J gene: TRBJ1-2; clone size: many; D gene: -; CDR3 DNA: TGCAGTGCCCGGAGCACCGTGGATGATGGCTACACCTTC; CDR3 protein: CSARSTVDDGYTF
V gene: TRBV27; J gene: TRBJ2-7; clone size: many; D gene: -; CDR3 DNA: TGTGCCAGCAGTTTCCTTTACAGCGAGCAGTACTTC; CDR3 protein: CASSFLYSEQYF
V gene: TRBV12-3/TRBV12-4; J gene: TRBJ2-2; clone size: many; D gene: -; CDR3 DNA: TGTGCCAGCCGCAAACTGGGGGACACCGGGGAGCTGTTTTTT; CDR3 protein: CASRKLGDTGELFF
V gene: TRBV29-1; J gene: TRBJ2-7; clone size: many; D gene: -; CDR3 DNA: TGCAGCGTAACCAGGACAGCGGCCTACGAGCAGTACTTC; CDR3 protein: CSVTRTAAYEQYF
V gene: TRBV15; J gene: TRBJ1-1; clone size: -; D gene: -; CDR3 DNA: TGTGCCACCAGCAGTTCCGGGGCAGGGACTGACGTTTTCTTT; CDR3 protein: CATSSSGAGTDVFF
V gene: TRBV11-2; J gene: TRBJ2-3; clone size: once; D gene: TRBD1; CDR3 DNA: TGTGCCAGCAGCTTCGTCCGTGAGGGGGCCGCTAGCACAGATACGCAGTATTTT; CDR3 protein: CASSFVREGAASTDTQYF
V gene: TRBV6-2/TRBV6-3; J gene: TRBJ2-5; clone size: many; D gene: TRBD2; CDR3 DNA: TGTGCCAGCACCCCCGGGACTAGCTCCGGGACCCAGTACTTC; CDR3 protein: CASTPGTSSGTQYF
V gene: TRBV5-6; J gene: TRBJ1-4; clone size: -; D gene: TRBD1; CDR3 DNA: TGTGCCAGCGTCCTTCAACAGGGGGCAACTAAAAAACTGTTTTTT; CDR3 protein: CASVLQQGATKKLFF
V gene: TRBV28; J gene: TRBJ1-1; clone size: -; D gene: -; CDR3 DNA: TGTGCCAGCAGTTTATCTCTGGGCACTGAAGCTTTCTTT; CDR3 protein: CASSLSLGTEAFF
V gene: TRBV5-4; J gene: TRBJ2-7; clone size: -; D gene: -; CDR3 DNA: TGTGCCAGCAGCTTGGAAGCAGGTCTCTCCTACGAGCAGTACTTC; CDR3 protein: CASSLEAGLSYEQYF
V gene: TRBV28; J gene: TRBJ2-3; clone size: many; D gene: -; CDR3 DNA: TGTGCCAGCAGTAGGTATGATACGCAGTATTTT; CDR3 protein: CASSRYDTQYF
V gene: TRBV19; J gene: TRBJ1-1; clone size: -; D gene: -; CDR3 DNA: TGTGCCAGTAACAACGGCAATGGGGGGGGAGGCACTGAAGCTTTCTTT; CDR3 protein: CASNNGNGGGGTEAFF
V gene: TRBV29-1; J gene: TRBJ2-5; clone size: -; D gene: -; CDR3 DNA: TGCAGCGGCCGGGCCTACCAAGAAGAGACCCAGTACTTC; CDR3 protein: CSGRAYQEETQYF
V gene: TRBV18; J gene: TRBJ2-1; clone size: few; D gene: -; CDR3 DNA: TGTGCCAGCTCACCAGGGGCTCAATACAATGAGCAGTTCTTC; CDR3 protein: CASSPGAQYNEQFF
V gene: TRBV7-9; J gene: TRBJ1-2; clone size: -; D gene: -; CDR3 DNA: TGTGCCAGCAACCCGGTCCTTGGCCCAGGAGGAGATGGCTACACCTTC; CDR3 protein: CASNPVLGPGGDGYTF